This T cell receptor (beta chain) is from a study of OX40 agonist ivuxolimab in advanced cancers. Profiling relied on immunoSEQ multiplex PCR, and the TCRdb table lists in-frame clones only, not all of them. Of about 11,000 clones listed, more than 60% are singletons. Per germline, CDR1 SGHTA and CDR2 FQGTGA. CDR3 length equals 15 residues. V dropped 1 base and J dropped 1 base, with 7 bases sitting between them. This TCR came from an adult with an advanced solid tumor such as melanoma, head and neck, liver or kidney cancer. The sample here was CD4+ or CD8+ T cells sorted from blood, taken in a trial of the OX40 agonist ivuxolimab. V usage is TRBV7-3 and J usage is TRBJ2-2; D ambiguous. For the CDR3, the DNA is TGTGCCAGCAGCTTAATTCCGGTGAACACCGGGGAGCTGTTTTTT. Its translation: CASSLIPVNTGELFF.